A single TCR beta chain is shown here with its context. This clonotype was observed at least ten times. This clone's antigen is unknown. No quality values exist for individual bases; no much larger clone is one base distant. The entry originates in a study of regulatory T cells in long-lasting Graves disease (dated by TCRdb to 2020 to 2023). Study-wide context: Newly diagnosed Graves' disease patients had taken antithyroid drugs for less than 3 months. This study used TCR sequencing and RNA sequencing of peripheral blood to compare persistent Graves' disease patients against newly diagnosed Graves' disease patients. The study was registered as a clinical trial and conducted in China. A total of about 33 samples underwent TCR sequencing, from about 13 patients with persistent Graves' disease and 20 or so patients with newly diagnosed Graves' disease.

Deletion took 1 base off V and 4 bases off J, with a span of 11 bases between the germline ends. CDR3 length: 15 amino acids, cysteine to phenylalanine. Left in the record is the CDR3 DNA by itself, 45 bases read in frame from the first base. CDR1 MDHEN and CDR2 SYDVKM were looked up in the germline V gene. What the work shows at the level of the full study, not this receptor alone: Patients with persistent disease shared more public clonotypes (about 2,500) than newly diagnosed patients did (around 930). Sequencing and analysis were limited to the TCR beta chain. Preferential use of TRBV28, TRBJ1-2 and TRBJ2-5 was observed in persistent disease, whereas TRBV20-1 and TRBJ2-1 were favored in newly diagnosed disease. The authors acknowledged the small sample size as a limitation that may reduce accuracy. The study examined only peripheral blood because the primary lesion, thyroid tissue, could not be accessed. Lower TCR Shannon entropy and fewer highly expanded clones were observed in persistent Graves' disease patients than in newly diagnosed patients, which suggested clonal expansion.

The time point label here, explained by the study, means: newly diagnosed GD, antithyroid drugs for less than 3 months. For both TCR sequencing and RNA sequencing, RNA was extracted from PBMCs in TRIzol. The diagnosis of Graves' disease was made according to American Thyroid Association guidelines. The patients came from an endocrinology department in Xi'an, China. Each patient gave roughly 10 milliliters of peripheral blood, collected in an EDTA anticoagulant tube. PBMCs were isolated by Ficoll Paque Plus density gradient separation without further T cell sorting. An Agilent 2100 Bioanalyzer and agarose gel were used to check RNA quality, while a NanoDrop 2000 measured RNA concentration. The method behind the library was multiplex PCR. TCRdb shows the sequencer as Illumina HiSeq 4000. CDR3 regions were amplified by Arm-PCR with iRepertoire HTBI primers to construct TCR beta libraries. Before sequencing, the PCR products went through gel purification. The study's own analysis went as follows. Across samples, around 58 TRBV and approximately 15 TRBJ segments were identified and used for gene usage analysis of CDR3 amino acid clonotypes. COPE and FqMerger were used to merge filtered high-quality paired reads into contigs. BLAST was used to align contigs to IMGT TRBV, TRBD and TRBJ reference genes, with CDR3 defined following IMGT. Any clonotype with a frequency above 0.1% was counted as a highly expanded clone. Shannon entropy was used to measure repertoire diversity, and the Gini coefficient was used to measure V-J evenness. Clonotypes shared by more than one individual were considered public. TCRdb redid the processing of the public reads, applying fastp at Q25 and MiXCR, and retained in-frame beta chains. CDR3 protein sequences are deduplicated, and each keeps its most common genes and DNA. For this entry, the V and J calls and clone size follow TCRdb and not the study's own pipeline. This sample gives over 500,000 distinct CDR3 sequences in total; roughly 15% of them show up just once. Jointly, the top ten make up around 19% of the sample.

The sample was also reused in another study, on T cells in Graves' hyperthyroidism and ophthalmopathy. The second study's authors report: Stable Graves' hyperthyroidism was defined as the absence of progression to ophthalmopathy over 18 months of follow-up. Hyperthyroidism patients were newly diagnosed, had a disease duration of under 2 months, and were aged 18 to 65 years. Patients with uncontrolled infections, other autoimmune diseases, pregnancy or lactation were excluded. Diagnoses were established on the basis of clinical symptoms, serum thyroxine and TRAb, thyroid ultrasound, and orbital computed tomography. A first-round RT-PCR of the TCR CDR3 used the HTBI primer set with the Qiagen OneStep RT-PCR kit. Blood samples also contained most of the expanded thyroid clonotypes (frequency above 0.001), which suggests that blood repertoires may reflect thyroid immune responses. A 13 V-J signature model separated ophthalmopathy from stable hyperthyroidism, with 87.88% sensitivity and about 81% specificity in cross-validation and 80%/75% in testing. In validation, progression to ophthalmopathy was predicted by the model with nearly 71% sensitivity and 72% to 85% specificity, a median of approximately 6.5 months before onset. A discovery cohort of roughly 100 patients, 43 with Graves' ophthalmopathy and under 60 with stable Graves' hyperthyroidism, was used to find distinguishing TCR V-J signatures. Prospective prediction of ophthalmopathy was tested in an independent validation cohort of approximately 18 hyperthyroidism patients and around 16 patients who later progressed to ophthalmopathy. For training and testing, the roughly 100 patients in the discovery cohort were randomly divided in a 7:3 ratio. Thyroid tissue and blood T-cell repertoires from more than five Graves' hyperthyroidism patients were also compared in the study. Following sampling, methimazole starting at 30 mg daily was given to hyperthyroidism patients, and high-dose intravenous methylprednisolone was given to ophthalmopathy patients. A second multiplex PCR round built the libraries, followed by size selection and purification. Paired-end sequencing of the libraries was performed with 100 bp reads on an Illumina HiSeq2000. Raw data were processed with SOAPnuke, discarding reads with adapters, uncalled bases, mean Phred below 15, or no exact constant-primer or identifier match. COPE v1.2.5 was used to merge high-quality paired reads, and clonotypes were defined as unique nucleotide sequences. MiTCR v1.1 was used to align the clonotypes against IMGT TRBV, TRBD and TRBJ reference segments. Analysis was restricted to V-J combinations with a frequency above 0.0001, which covered about 99% of repertoires. A TCS score was defined as the ratio between F50 (clonal expansion) and ExV (chaos), using BLOSUM62-based TCRdist between CDR3 peptides within each V-J. Welch's t-statistics and random forest reduced roughly 500 V-J features to 13, which were used in a naive Bayes classifier (R e1071). No statistical method was used to fix the sample size in advance, and group allocation was not hidden from the investigators. According to the paper, TCR Vbeta CDR3 sequencing was carried out on 135 peripheral blood samples, which came from under 50 ophthalmopathy, approximately 78 hyperthyroidism and about 17 progressor patients.

This clonotype was obtained from a woman aged 25-40 years with Graves disease. Donor details come from another sample of the same person, matched by shared clones. Material: peripheral blood mononuclear cells (PBMCs), obtained at new diagnosis, from a patient treated with antithyroid drugs. The sequence joins TRBV28 to TRBJ1-3; the D gene is possibly TRBD1, with 5 bases matching. In nucleotide form, the sequence is TGTGCCAGCAGTTTATTGAAGGGGTCAGGAAACACCATATATTTT. It specifies CASSLLKGSGNTIYF.